Listed below are T cell receptor beta chains from one sample, sequenced in a study of PD-L1 blockade in urothelial cancer. Some clones are missing from TCRdb's copy, which holds only in-frame ones; the method was immunoSEQ multiplex PCR. Of about 51,000 clones in the sample, approximately 84% were seen once. The sequenced sample was PBMCs, obtained around atezolizumab (anti-PD-L1) treatment. Receptors originate from a man in his 60s with urothelial cancer. CDR3s include the opening cysteine and the closing phenylalanine or tryptophan. The order of the fields is V gene, D gene, J gene, clone size, CDR3 DNA, CDR3 protein. The D gene is left open where the match is weak. Clone size is given for some rows only: seen once, a few or many times, or a class if the clone is expanded.

v_gene: TRBV7-8; d_gene: TRBD2; j_gene: TRBJ2-3; abundance: .; CDR3nt: TGTGCCACCCTCCCCCGGACTAGCGGGGGTCGTACGCAGTATTTT; CDR3aa: CATLPRTSGGRTQYF
v_gene: TRBV11-2; d_gene: .; j_gene: TRBJ1-4; abundance: .; CDR3nt: TGTGCCAGCAGCTTTAATATAGGGCAGGGAAACGAAAAACTGTTTTTT; CDR3aa: CASSFNIGQGNEKLFF
v_gene: TRBV29-1; d_gene: .; j_gene: TRBJ1-4; abundance: .; CDR3nt: TGCAGCGTTAGGAAAGAGGCAACTAATGAAAAACTGTTTTTT; CDR3aa: CSVRKEATNEKLFF
v_gene: TRBV18; d_gene: TRBD2; j_gene: TRBJ2-2; abundance: .; CDR3nt: TGTGCCAGCTCACCGGTAGCGGGAACGAACACCGGGGAGCTGTTTTTT; CDR3aa: CASSPVAGTNTGELFF
v_gene: TRBV9; d_gene: .; j_gene: TRBJ2-1; abundance: .; CDR3nt: TGTGCCAGCAGCGTAGAACAGAACTACAATGAGCAGTTCTTC; CDR3aa: CASSVEQNYNEQFF
v_gene: TRBV18; d_gene: TRBD2; j_gene: TRBJ2-1; abundance: few; CDR3nt: TGTGCCAGCTCATTTCTGACTAGCGGGGGCCCTAGCTCCTACAATGAGCAGTTCTTC; CDR3aa: CASSFLTSGGPSSYNEQFF
v_gene: TRBV30; d_gene: .; j_gene: TRBJ1-5; abundance: .; CDR3nt: TGTGCCTGGAGTGGCACTAACAATCAGCCCCAGCATTTT; CDR3aa: CAWSGTNNQPQHF
v_gene: TRBV18; d_gene: .; j_gene: TRBJ1-3; abundance: .; CDR3nt: TGTGCCAGCTCACCACGGGTGTCAGGGGACGGAAACACCATATATTTT; CDR3aa: CASSPRVSGDGNTIYF
v_gene: TRBV4-1; d_gene: TRBD1; j_gene: TRBJ2-2; abundance: .; CDR3nt: TGCGCCTCCGGGACAGGGGGCTCGGGCACCGGGGAGCTGTTTTTT; CDR3aa: CASGTGGSGTGELFF
v_gene: TRBV11-3; d_gene: .; j_gene: TRBJ1-1; abundance: .; CDR3nt: TGTGCCAGCAGCCTCCATGAGGACACTGAAGCTTTCTTT; CDR3aa: CASSLHEDTEAFF
v_gene: TRBV6-5; d_gene: .; j_gene: TRBJ2-3; abundance: .; CDR3nt: TGTGCCAGCAGTTTCTACACTAGCCCAGATACGCAGTATTTT; CDR3aa: CASSFYTSPDTQYF
v_gene: TRBV4-3; d_gene: .; j_gene: TRBJ2-3; abundance: .; CDR3nt: TGCGCCAGCAGCCAAGAGGGCAGCCGCACAGATACGCAGTATTTT; CDR3aa: CASSQEGSRTDTQYF
v_gene: TRBV10-3; d_gene: .; j_gene: TRBJ2-5; abundance: .; CDR3nt: TGTGCCGCCTCGGGGGGCCAGGGCCAAGAGACCCAGTACTTC; CDR3aa: CAASGGQGQETQYF
v_gene: TRBV4-2; d_gene: .; j_gene: TRBJ2-5; abundance: .; CDR3nt: TGTGCCAGCAGCAGAACGACAGACCAAGAGACCCAGTACTTC; CDR3aa: CASSRTTDQETQYF
v_gene: TRBV6-5; d_gene: .; j_gene: TRBJ2-7; abundance: .; CDR3nt: TGTGCCAGCAGTACAGGACGGAGTGCGATCTACGAGCAGTACTTC; CDR3aa: CASSTGRSAIYEQYF
v_gene: TRBV28; d_gene: TRBD2; j_gene: TRBJ2-7; abundance: .; CDR3nt: TGTGCCAGCAGCCCAAGCGGGGGGAATGGCTACGAGCAGTACTTC; CDR3aa: CASSPSGGNGYEQYF